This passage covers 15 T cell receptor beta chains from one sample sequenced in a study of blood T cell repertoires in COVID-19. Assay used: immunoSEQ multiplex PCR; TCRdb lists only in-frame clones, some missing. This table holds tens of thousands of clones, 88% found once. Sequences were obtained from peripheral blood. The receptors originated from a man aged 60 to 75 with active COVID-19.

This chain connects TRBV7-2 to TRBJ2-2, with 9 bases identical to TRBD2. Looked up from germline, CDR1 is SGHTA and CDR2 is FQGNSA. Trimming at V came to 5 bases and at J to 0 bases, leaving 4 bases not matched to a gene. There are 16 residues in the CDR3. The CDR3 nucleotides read TGTGCCAGCAGCGCGACTAGCGGAGCGAACACCGGGGAGCTGTTTTTT. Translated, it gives CASSATSGANTGELFF.

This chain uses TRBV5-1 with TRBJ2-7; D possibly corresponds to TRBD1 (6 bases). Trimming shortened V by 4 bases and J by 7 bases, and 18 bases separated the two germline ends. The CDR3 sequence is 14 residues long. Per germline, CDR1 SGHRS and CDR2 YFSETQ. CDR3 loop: CASSGGSSGVEQYF. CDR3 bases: TGCGCCAGCAGCGGGGGAAGCTCAGGGGTTGAGCAGTACTTC.

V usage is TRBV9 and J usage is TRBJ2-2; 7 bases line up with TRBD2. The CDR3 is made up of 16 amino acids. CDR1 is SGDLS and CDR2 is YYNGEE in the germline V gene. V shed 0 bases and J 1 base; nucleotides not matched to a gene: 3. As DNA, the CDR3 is TGTGCCAGCAGCGTAGCTGGCGGGAGGAACACCGGGGAGCTGTTTTTT. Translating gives CASSVAGGRNTGELFF.

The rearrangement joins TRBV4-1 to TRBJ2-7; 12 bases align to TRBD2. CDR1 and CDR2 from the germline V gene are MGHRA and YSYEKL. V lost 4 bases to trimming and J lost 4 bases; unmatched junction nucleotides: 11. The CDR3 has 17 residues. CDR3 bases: TGCGCCAGCAGCCCCTACCGGACTAGCGGGAAGAAATACGAGCAGTACTTC. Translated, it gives CASSPYRTSGKKYEQYF.

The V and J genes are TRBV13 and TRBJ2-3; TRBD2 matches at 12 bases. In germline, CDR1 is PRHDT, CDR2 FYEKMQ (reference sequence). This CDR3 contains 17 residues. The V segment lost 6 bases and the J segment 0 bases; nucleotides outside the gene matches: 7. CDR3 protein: CASSPLGLAGSTDTQYF. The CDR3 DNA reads TGTGCCAGCAGTCCATTAGGACTAGCGGGAAGCACAGATACGCAGTATTTT.

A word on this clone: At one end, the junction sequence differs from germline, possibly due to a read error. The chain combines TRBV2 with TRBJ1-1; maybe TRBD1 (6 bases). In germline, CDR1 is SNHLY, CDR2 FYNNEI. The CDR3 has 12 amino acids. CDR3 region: CASSENLAGQTF. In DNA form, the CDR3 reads TGTGCCAGCAGTGAAAATCTTGCCGGACAGACCTTT.

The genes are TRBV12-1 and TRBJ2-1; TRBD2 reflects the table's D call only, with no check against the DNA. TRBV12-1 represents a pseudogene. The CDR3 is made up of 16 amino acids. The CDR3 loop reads CASSFGLLAGYNEQFF. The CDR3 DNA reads TGTGCCAGCAGCTTTGGACTACTAGCGGGGTACAATGAGCAGTTCTTC.

The DNA of the CDR3 is TGTGCCTGTGACCGGGACAGCCCTATGAACACTGAAGCTTTCTTT. It is translated as CACDRDSPMNTEAFF. This chain uses TRBV28 with TRBJ1-1, with TRBD1 identical over 7 bases. The length of the CDR3 is 15 residues. Germline assignment: CDR1 MDHEN and CDR2 SYDVKM. J lost 0 bases, V lost 11 bases, and 12 bases had no gene match. The complete variable domain, with remaining parts taken from reference TRBV28 and TRBJ1-1, reads DVKVTQSSRYLVKRTGEKVFLECVQDMDHENMFWYRQDPGLGLRLIYFSYDVKMKEKGDIPEGYSVSREKKERFSLILESASTNQTSMYLCACDRDSPMNTEAFFGQGTRLTVV.

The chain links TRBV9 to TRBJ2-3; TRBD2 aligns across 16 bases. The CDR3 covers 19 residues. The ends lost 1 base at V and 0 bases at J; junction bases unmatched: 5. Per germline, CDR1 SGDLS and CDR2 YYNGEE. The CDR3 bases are TGTGCCAGCAGCGTACAGGGACTAGCGGGAGGGACTAGCACAGATACGCAGTATTTT. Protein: CASSVQGLAGGTSTDTQYF.

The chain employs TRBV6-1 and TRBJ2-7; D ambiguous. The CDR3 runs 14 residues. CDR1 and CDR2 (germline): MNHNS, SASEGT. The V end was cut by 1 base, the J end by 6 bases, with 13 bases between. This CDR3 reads CASSEGAGRLEQYF. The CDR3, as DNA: TGTGCCAGCAGTGAAGGAGCAGGCCGCCTCGAGCAGTACTTC.

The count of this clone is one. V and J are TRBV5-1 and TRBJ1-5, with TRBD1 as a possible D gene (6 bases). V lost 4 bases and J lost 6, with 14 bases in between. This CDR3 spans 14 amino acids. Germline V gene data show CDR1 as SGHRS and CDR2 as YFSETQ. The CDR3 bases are TGCGCCAGCAGCGTTGAGGGGGTGGGTCAGCCCCAGCATTTT. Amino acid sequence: CASSVEGVGQPQHF.

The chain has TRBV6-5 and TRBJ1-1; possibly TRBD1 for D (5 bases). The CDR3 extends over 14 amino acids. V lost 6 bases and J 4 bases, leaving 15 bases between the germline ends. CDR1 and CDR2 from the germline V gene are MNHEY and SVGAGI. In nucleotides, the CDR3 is TGTGCCAGCAGCGGTAAGGCAGGGATCACTGAAGCTTTCTTT. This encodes CASSGKAGITEAFF.

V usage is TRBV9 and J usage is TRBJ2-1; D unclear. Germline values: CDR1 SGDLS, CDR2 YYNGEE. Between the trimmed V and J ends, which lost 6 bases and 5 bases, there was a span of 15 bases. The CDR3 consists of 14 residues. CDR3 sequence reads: CASNNVRSNNEQFF. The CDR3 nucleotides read TGTGCCAGCAACAATGTCAGATCCAACAATGAGCAGTTCTTC.

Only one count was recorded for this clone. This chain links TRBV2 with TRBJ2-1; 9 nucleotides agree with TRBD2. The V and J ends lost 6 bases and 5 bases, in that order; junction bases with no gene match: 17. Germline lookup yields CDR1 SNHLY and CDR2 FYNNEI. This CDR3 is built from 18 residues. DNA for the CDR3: TGTGCCAGCAGCGTCTCTGAAGGGGGACTAGCTGCGGACAATGAGCAGTTCTTC. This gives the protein CASSVSEGGLAADNEQFF.

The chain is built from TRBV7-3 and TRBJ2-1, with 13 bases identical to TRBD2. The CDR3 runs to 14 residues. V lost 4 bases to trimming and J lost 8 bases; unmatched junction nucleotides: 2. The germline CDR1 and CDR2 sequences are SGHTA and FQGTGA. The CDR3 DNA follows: TGTGCCAGCAGCTCAGGACTAGCGGGAGATGAGCAGTTCTTC. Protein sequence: CASSSGLAGDEQFF.